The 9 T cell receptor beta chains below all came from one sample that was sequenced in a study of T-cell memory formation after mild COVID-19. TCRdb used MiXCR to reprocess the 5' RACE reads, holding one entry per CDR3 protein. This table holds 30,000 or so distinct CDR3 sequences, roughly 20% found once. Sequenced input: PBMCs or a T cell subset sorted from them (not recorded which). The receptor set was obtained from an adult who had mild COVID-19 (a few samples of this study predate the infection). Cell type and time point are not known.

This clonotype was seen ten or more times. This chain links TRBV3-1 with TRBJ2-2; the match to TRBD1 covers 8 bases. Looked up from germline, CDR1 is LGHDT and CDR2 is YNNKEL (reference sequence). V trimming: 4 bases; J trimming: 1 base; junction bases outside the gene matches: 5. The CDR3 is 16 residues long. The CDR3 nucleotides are TGTGCCAGCAGCCCCAGGACAGGGTTGAACACCGGGGAGCTGTTTTTT. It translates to CASSPRTGLNTGELFF.

The CDR3: CASSLDLKRPHQPQHF. In DNA form, the CDR3 reads TGCGCCAGCAGCTTGGATCTCAAAAGGCCCCATCAGCCCCAGCATTTT. The rearrangement joins TRBV5-1 to TRBJ1-5; D is unresolved. V gave up 0 bases and J gave up 5 bases, with 15 bases separating them. The CDR3 runs to 16 residues. The germline gives CDR1 SGHRS, CDR2 YFSETQ.

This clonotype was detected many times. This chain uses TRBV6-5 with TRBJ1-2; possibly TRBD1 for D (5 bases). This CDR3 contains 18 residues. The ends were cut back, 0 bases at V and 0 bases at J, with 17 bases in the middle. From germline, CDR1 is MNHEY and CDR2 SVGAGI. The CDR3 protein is CASSYSNGAGPTNYGYTF. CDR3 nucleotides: TGTGCCAGCAGTTACTCGAATGGGGCAGGGCCTACTAACTATGGCTACACCTTC.

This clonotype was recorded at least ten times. In nucleotides, the CDR3 is TGTGCCAGCAGCTTAGGGGCAAGCACAGATACGCAGTATTTT. As protein: CASSLGASTDTQYF. The chain uses TRBV7-3 and TRBJ2-3, with D perhaps matching TRBD1 (5 bases). Trimming took off 2 bases at V and 0 bases at J, with 6 bases between the two ends. Germline CDR1 SGHTA, CDR2 FQGTGA. The CDR3 consists of 14 residues.

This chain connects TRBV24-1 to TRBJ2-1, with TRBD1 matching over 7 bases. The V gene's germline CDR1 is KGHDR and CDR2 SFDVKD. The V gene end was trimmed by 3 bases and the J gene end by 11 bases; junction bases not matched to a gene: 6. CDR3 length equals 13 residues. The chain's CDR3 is CATSDLTGVKQFF. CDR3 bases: TGTGCCACCAGTGATCTCACAGGGGTGAAGCAGTTCTTC.

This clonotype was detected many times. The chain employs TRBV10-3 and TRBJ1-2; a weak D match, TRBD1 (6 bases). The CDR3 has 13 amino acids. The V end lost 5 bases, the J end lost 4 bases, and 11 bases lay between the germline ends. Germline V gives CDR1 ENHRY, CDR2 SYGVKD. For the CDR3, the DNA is TGTGCCATCAGTTGGGACACCGGCTATGGCTACACCTTC. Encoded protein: CAISWDTGYGYTF.

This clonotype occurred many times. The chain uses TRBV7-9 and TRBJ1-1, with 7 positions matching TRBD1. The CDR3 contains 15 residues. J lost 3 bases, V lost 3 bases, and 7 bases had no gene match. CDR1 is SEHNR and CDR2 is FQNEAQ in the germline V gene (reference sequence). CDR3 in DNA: TGTGCCAGCAGCTTTTGGAAGGGGGCTCACACTGAAGCTTTCTTT. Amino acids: CASSFWKGAHTEAFF.

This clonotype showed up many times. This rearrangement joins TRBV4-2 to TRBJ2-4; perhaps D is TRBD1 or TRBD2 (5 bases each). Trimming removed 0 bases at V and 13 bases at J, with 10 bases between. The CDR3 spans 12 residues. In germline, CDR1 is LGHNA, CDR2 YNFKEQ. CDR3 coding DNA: TGTGCCAGCAGCCAAGATGTGGGACGGCAGTACTTC. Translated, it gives CASSQDVGRQYF.

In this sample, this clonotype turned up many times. The CDR3 DNA reads TGTGCCAGCTCACAGACAGGGACCACTCCCTACGAGCAGTACTTC. Protein product: CASSQTGTTPYEQYF. The chain uses TRBV18 and TRBJ2-7; 7 nucleotides align to TRBD1. Germline V CDR1 and CDR2: KGHSH, LQKENI. The V and J ends lost 4 bases and 2 bases, in that order; junction bases with no gene match: 8. The CDR3 is made up of 15 amino acids.